Reported below is one TCR beta chain. PCR involved 60 Vbeta and 13 Jbeta primers. Profiling relied on immunoSEQ multiplex PCR, and the TCRdb table lists in-frame clones only, not all of them. The sample holds around 40,000 clones, around two thirds seen once. This entry comes from a study of cytomegalovirus exposure and HLA in healthy donors. The sample consisted of PBMCs. The origin of this receptor is a human donor in good health.

For the CDR3, the DNA is TGTGCCAGCAGTTCCCCACTCGCGGGTCAGCCCCAGCATTTT. This gives the protein CASSSPLAGQPQHF. This chain joins TRBV6-6 and TRBJ1-5, with unresolved D. Germline assignment: CDR1 MNHNY and CDR2 SVGAGI (reference sequence). The length of the CDR3 is 14 residues. V shed 4 bases and J shed 6 bases, with 13 bases lying between them.